This T cell receptor (beta chain) was sequenced during a study of blood T cell repertoires in COVID-19. Study-level background: The study drew acute and convalescent COVID-19 samples from the United States, Italy and Spain. The analysed material was cDNA or gDNA that came from T cells, B-cell-depleted T cells, or PBMCs.

In germline, CDR1 is LNHNV, CDR2 YYDKDF (reference sequence). There are 14 residues in the CDR3. V was clipped by 10 bases and J by 0 bases, with 13 bases between them. Original processing methods: Reference gene primer amplification gave estimated nucleated cell counts. Repertoires were generated with immunoSEQ multiplex PCR, while TCRdb's copy carries only in-frame clones and drops some. For V, J and clone size, that table is used; D and trimming come from the DNA. The sample shows fewer than 250,000 clones, 92% of them seen only once. The chain recombines TRBV15 with TRBJ2-1, with D maybe TRBD2 (6 bases). This clonotype was obtained from a young man with acute or convalescent COVID-19. Specimen: peripheral blood. Written as DNA, the CDR3 is TGTGCCAATAAGGGGACTCCCTCCTACAATGAGCAGTTCTTC. This translates into CANKGTPSYNEQFF.